A single sample is the source of the 31 T cell receptor beta chains below, sequenced in a study of blood T cell repertoires in COVID-19. The method was immunoSEQ multiplex PCR; TCRdb's version includes in-frame clones alone and lacks a portion of them. The sample gives just under 250,000 clones, around 89% of which show up once; over 4% is in the top ten. Sequencing input: PBMCs or T cells enriched from blood (not recorded which). All receptors come from a woman aged 25 to 39 who had recovered from COVID-19.

This clone occurred a few times. V is TRBV7-2 and J is TRBJ2-5; TRBD2 agrees at 11 bases. V lost 2 bases, J lost 5 bases, and 4 bases stayed unmatched. The germline V gene has CDR1 SGHTA and CDR2 FQGNSA. The CDR3 covers 15 residues. CDR3 residues: CASSLTSGSMETQYF. The CDR3 DNA sequence: TGTGCCAGCAGCTTAACTAGCGGGAGCATGGAGACCCAGTACTTC.

The chain is built from TRBV7-3 and TRBJ2-1; 14 positions match TRBD2. The CDR3 consists of 15 residues. Germline trimming cut 2 bases from V and 9 bases from J; bases unmatched to any gene: 3. Germline V gene lookup returns CDR1 SGHTA and CDR2 FQGTGA. In DNA form, the CDR3 reads TGTGCCAGCAGCTTAGGAGGACTAGCGGGAGGTGAGCAGTTCTTC. This gives the protein CASSLGGLAGGEQFF.

The chain recombines TRBV7-9 with TRBJ2-7; TRBD2 matches 11 bases. CDR1 and CDR2 (germline): SEHNR, FQNEAQ (reference sequence). Trimming took 6 bases from V and 7 from J; bases not matched to a gene: 8. The length of the CDR3 is 14 residues. Here the CDR3 DNA reads TGTGCCAGCAGGCCCGGCCTAGCGGGAGGAGAGCAGTACTTC. This gives the protein CASRPGLAGGEQYF.

The chain employs TRBV4-2 and TRBJ1-2, with 7 nucleotides matching TRBD1. V dropped 0 bases and J dropped 8; count of bases not matched to a gene: 12. This CDR3 comprises 16 residues. Per germline, CDR1 LGHNA and CDR2 YNFKEQ. The CDR3 nucleotides are TGTGCCAGCAGCCAAGAGGTGGGAAAGGGGGCAGAAGGCTACACCTTC. Protein sequence: CASSQEVGKGAEGYTF.

The genes are TRBV13 and TRBJ2-7; maybe TRBD2 (6 bases). With 4 bases removed from V and 7 bases from J, the gap between germline ends came to 26 bases. The CDR3 loop spans 17 amino acids. In germline, CDR1 is PRHDT, CDR2 FYEKMQ (reference sequence). CDR3 sequence reads: CASSWGWARGTAGEQYF. The CDR3 nucleotides are TGTGCCAGCAGCTGGGGCTGGGCGCGCGGGACCGCTGGGGAGCAGTACTTC.

This chain uses TRBV3-1 (or the pseudogene TRBV3-2) with TRBJ1-4, with 7 bases fitting TRBD1. Germline assignment: CDR1 LGHDT and CDR2 YNNKEL (reference sequence). J was trimmed by 7 bases and V by 0 bases; bases with no gene match: 11. CDR3 length: 17 amino acids. The CDR3 nucleotides read TGTGCCAGCAGCCAAGATAGTTTAGGGGGCGGCGGTGAAAAACTGTTTTTT. This sequence encodes CASSQDSLGGGGEKLFF.

CDR3 sequence reads: CASSLFIGANEQFF. The CDR3 DNA reads TGTGCCAGCAGCCTGTTTATAGGGGCCAATGAGCAGTTCTTC. The J gene is TRBJ2-1, the V gene TRBV9; a weak D match, TRBD1 (5 bases). CDR1 is SGDLS, CDR2 YYNGEE, per germline. V lost 4 bases, J lost 6 bases, and 14 bases lay in between. The CDR3 length is 14 residues. Based on the CDR3 plus reference TRBV9 and TRBJ2-1, the full variable domain is DSGVTQTPKHLITATGQRVTLRCSPRSGDLSVYWYQQSLDQGLQFLIQYYNGEERAKGNILERFSAQQFPDLHSELNLSSLELGDSALYFCASSLFIGANEQFFGPGTRLTVL.

The chain joins TRBV19 to TRBJ2-5; D unclear. Germline values: CDR1 LNHDA, CDR2 SQIVND (reference sequence). The ends were cut back, 3 bases at V and 4 bases at J, with 9 bases in the middle. CDR3 length: 13 amino acids. Here the CDR3 reads CASSIRDVETQYF. In DNA, the CDR3 is TGTGCCAGTAGTATTCGAGATGTAGAGACCCAGTACTTC.

This rearrangement joins TRBV28 to TRBJ2-7; 9 positions agree with TRBD1. This CDR3 region has 15 residues. The J segment lost 7 bases and the V segment lost 5 bases, leaving 12 bases of the junction unmatched. In germline, CDR1 is MDHEN, CDR2 SYDVKM. The DNA of the CDR3 is TGTGCCAGCAGTCTCTCCGGGACAGGGCCCGGGGAGCAGTACTTC. Protein product: CASSLSGTGPGEQYF.

Here the CDR3 reads CASSVDLGTDTQYF. The CDR3 DNA is TGTGCCAGCAGCGTAGATCTCGGCACAGATACGCAGTATTTT. V is TRBV9 and J is TRBJ2-3; D remains unclear. CDR1 and CDR2 (germline): SGDLS, YYNGEE. Trimming shortened V by 0 bases and J by 1 base, and 6 bases separated the two germline ends. The CDR3 covers 14 residues.

The chain carries TRBV20-1 and TRBJ1-6; the D gene is possibly TRBD1 (5 bases). V was pared by 0 bases and J by 13 bases, with 7 bases between. Germline CDR1 and CDR2: DFQATT and SNEGSKA (reference sequence). The CDR3 loop spans 11 amino acids. CDR3 in amino acids: CSARDRGPLHF. CDR3 DNA sequence: TGCAGTGCTAGAGACCGGGGGCCCCTCCACTTT.

The V call is TRBV7-8, the J call TRBJ1-1, with a possible D match to TRBD1 (5 bases). The CDR3 sequence is 16 residues long. Germline loops: CDR1 SGHVS, CDR2 FQNEAQ. Trimming removed 6 bases from V and 1 base from J, with 18 bases in between. This CDR3 is CASSRGDARQNTEAFF. The CDR3 region has the DNA TGTGCCAGCAGTCGGGGGGACGCCCGCCAGAACACTGAAGCTTTCTTT.

The chain employs TRBV11-2 and TRBJ2-1; 8 bases line up with TRBD2. In germline, CDR1 is SGHAT, CDR2 FQNNGV. The V segment lost 1 base and the J segment 0 bases; nucleotides outside the gene matches: 5. The CDR3 contains 17 residues. Here the CDR3 DNA reads TGTGCCAGCAGCTTAGGGCTAGCGGGCTTCTCCTACAATGAGCAGTTCTTC. This codes for CASSLGLAGFSYNEQFF.

The chain carries TRBV7-2 and TRBJ2-7, with D tentatively TRBD1 (5 bases). This CDR3 spans 15 amino acids. Germline V gene data show CDR1 as SGHTA and CDR2 as FQGNSA. The V gene lost 2 bases and the J gene lost 7 bases, with 18 bases spanning the gap. Written as DNA, the CDR3 is TGTGCCAGCAGCTTATTTGGGCAGGGTGTTAGTGAGCAGTACTTC. As protein: CASSLFGQGVSEQYF.

This chain uses TRBV15 with TRBJ2-1, with D tentatively TRBD1 (6 bases). CDR1 is LNHNV and CDR2 is YYDKDF in the germline V gene (reference sequence). The V and J ends lost 4 bases and 0 bases respectively, with 16 bases between them. The CDR3 loop spans 17 amino acids. DNA for the CDR3: TGTGCCACCAGCATCACCGGGACAACTAGCTCCTACAATGAGCAGTTCTTC. This encodes CATSITGTTSSYNEQFF. The full variable domain, in which reference TRBV15 and TRBJ2-1 provide the parts outside the CDR3, is DAMVIQNPRYQVTQFGKPVTLSCSQTLNHNVMYWYQQKSSQAPKLLFHYYDKDFNNEADTPDNFQSRRPNTSFCFLDIRSPGLGDTAMYLCATSITGTTSSYNEQFFGPGTRLTVL.

The chain joins TRBV28 to TRBJ1-2; D uncertain. This CDR3 comprises 12 residues. Trimming left V 4 bases short and J 14 bases short, with 17 bases between. Germline V gene sequence: CDR1 MDHEN, CDR2 SYDVKM. The CDR3 sequence is CASSSPGLVETF. The CDR3, as DNA: TGTGCCAGCAGTTCCCCCGGGTTGGTCGAAACCTTC.

V gene TRBV7-3 combines with J gene TRBJ1-1; D remains ambiguous. CDR1 and CDR2 (germline): SGHTA, FQGTGA. Deletions cut 1 base from V and 1 base from J, with 7 bases between. This CDR3 region has 14 residues. CDR3 region: CASSLSSRNTEAFF. The CDR3 region has the DNA TGTGCCAGCAGCTTAAGTTCCAGGAACACTGAAGCTTTCTTT.

V usage is TRBV7-2 and J usage is TRBJ2-7, with 10 bases matching TRBD1. V shed 0 bases, J shed 0 bases, and the junction held 2 bases outside the gene matches. CDR1 and CDR2 from the germline V gene are SGHTA and FQGNSA. This CDR3 has 16 residues. The DNA of the CDR3 is TGTGCCAGCAGCTTAGCTTGGACAGGGGGCTCCTACGAGCAGTACTTC. It yields the protein CASSLAWTGGSYEQYF.

This chain's CDR3 is CASSLSGGSGNTIYF. CDR3 coding DNA: TGTGCCAGCAGCTTATCGGGGGGATCTGGAAACACCATATATTTT. The rearrangement uses TRBV7-6 and TRBJ1-3; D is possibly TRBD1 (5 bases). Deletions cut 2 bases from V and 1 base from J, with 9 bases between. This CDR3 is 15 amino acids long. Germline lookup yields CDR1 SGHVS and CDR2 FNYEAQ.

The chain is built from TRBV14 and TRBJ1-2; 7 nucleotides match TRBD1. V lost 4 bases to trimming and J lost 4 bases; unmatched junction nucleotides: 3. The CDR3 runs to 13 residues. Germline V lookup: CDR1 SGHDN, CDR2 FVKESK. CDR3 sequence: CASSPGTVYGYTF. The CDR3 DNA is TGTGCCAGCAGCCCGGGGACAGTCTATGGCTACACCTTC.

This clone was recorded once. The chain has TRBV4-2 and TRBJ1-5, with D hard to call. Germline loops: CDR1 LGHNA, CDR2 YNFKEQ. The CDR3 is made up of 16 amino acids. V lost 0 bases and J lost 0, with 9 bases in between. The CDR3: CASSQDFQNSNQPQHF. The CDR3 nucleotides are TGTGCCAGCAGCCAAGATTTCCAGAATAGCAATCAGCCCCAGCATTTT.

The CDR3 protein is CASSFRQNYEQYF. CDR3 nucleotides: TGTGCCAGCAGTTTTAGACAGAACTACGAGCAGTACTTC. V is TRBV27 and J is TRBJ2-7; tentative D call: TRBD1 (5 bases). Per the germline V gene, CDR1 is MNHEY and CDR2 is SMNVEV (reference sequence). Trimming removed 3 bases from V and 3 bases from J, with 9 bases in between. The CDR3 is 13 amino acids.

In the case of this clone: Sequence at one end of the junction differs from germline and may be a read error. Written as DNA, the CDR3 is TGTGCTAGCAGCTTAGTAGCAGATGAGCAGTTCTTC. Translation gives CASSLVADEQFF. This sequence joins TRBV7-7 and TRBJ2-1; no definite D call. The V gene's germline CDR1 is SSHAT and CDR2 FNYEAQ (reference sequence). This CDR3 spans 12 amino acids.

This chain connects TRBV7-2 to TRBJ2-2; tentative D call: TRBD2 (6 bases). Germline lookup yields CDR1 SGHTA and CDR2 FQGNSA. This CDR3 is built from 15 residues. Trimming cost V 4 bases and J 5 bases, with 14 bases left between them. The CDR3 reads CASSSATAGTGELFF. Written as DNA, the CDR3 is TGTGCCAGCAGCTCCGCCACCGCGGGGACCGGGGAGCTGTTTTTT.

CDR3 amino acids: CASSHHSRVRSSYNSPLHF. CDR3 sequence (DNA): TGTGCCAGCAGCCACCACTCCAGGGTGAGGAGCTCCTATAATTCACCCCTCCACTTT. This chain connects TRBV11-3 to TRBJ1-6; D perhaps matches TRBD1 (5 bases). This CDR3 has 19 residues. CDR1 SGHNT and CDR2 YENEEA come from the germline V gene. V lost 5 bases and J 0 bases, leaving 20 bases between the germline ends.

The chain recombines TRBV24-1 with TRBJ1-2; D perhaps matches TRBD1 (5 bases). This CDR3 spans 14 amino acids. Germline CDR1 is KGHDR and CDR2 is SFDVKD. V gave up 4 bases and J gave up 7 bases, with 15 bases separating them. In nucleotides, the CDR3 is TGTGCCACCAGTGAGGTTTCCAGGGCTGTTGGCTACACCTTC. Translation gives CATSEVSRAVGYTF.

The chain carries TRBV30 and TRBJ1-3; the D is unclear. V was trimmed by 0 bases and J by 4 bases, leaving 10 bases between them. This CDR3 is built from 14 residues. CDR1 is GTSNPN, CDR2 SVGIG, per germline (reference sequence). Here the CDR3 reads CAWSVGVGGNTIYF. CDR3 nucleotide sequence: TGTGCCTGGAGTGTGGGCGTCGGAGGAAACACCATATATTTT.

The chain joins TRBV9 to TRBJ2-1, with 7 bases aligning to TRBD1. With 4 bases clipped from V and 0 bases from J, the junction kept 7 bases outside the gene matches. Germline-derived CDR1 and CDR2 are SGDLS and YYNGEE. The CDR3 has 16 residues. The CDR3 sequence is CASSHTTGLSYNEQFF. CDR3 DNA: TGTGCCAGCAGCCATACGACAGGGCTCTCCTACAATGAGCAGTTCTTC.

V and J are TRBV7-2 and TRBJ1-2; the match to TRBD1 covers 8 bases. V shed 5 bases, J shed 6 bases, and the junction held 8 bases outside the gene matches. Germline values: CDR1 SGHTA, CDR2 FQGNSA. The CDR3 spans 14 residues. CDR3 sequence (DNA): TGTGCCAGCAGCATAAGACAGGGGAACCATGGCTACACCTTC. Protein sequence: CASSIRQGNHGYTF.

CDR3 DNA: TGTGCCAGCAGCTTTGGGGGGTTGAACACTGAAGCTTTCTTT. Encoded protein: CASSFGGLNTEAFF. This chain uses TRBV7-9 with TRBJ1-1, with D possibly matching TRBD1 (5 bases). Trimming stripped 3 bases from V and 0 bases from J, with 8 bases between. The CDR3 covers 14 residues. CDR1 and CDR2 (germline): SEHNR, FQNEAQ (reference sequence).

The gene calls are TRBV6-1 and TRBJ2-7; weak D call: TRBD1 (6 bases). Deletions cut 1 base from V and 8 bases from J, with 12 bases between. CDR3 length: 13 amino acids. CDR1 is MNHNS, CDR2 SASEGT, per germline. CDR3 protein: CASSEGWTAKQYF. The CDR3 DNA reads TGTGCCAGCAGTGAAGGATGGACAGCAAAGCAGTACTTC.